This T cell receptor (beta chain) appears in the sequencing data of a study of PD-L1 blockade in urothelial cancer. The wider study: Blood analysis took place 3 weeks (second dose) and 6 weeks after treatment start.

Some clones are missing from TCRdb's copy, which holds only in-frame ones; the method was immunoSEQ multiplex PCR. Seen here are approximately 110,000 clones, about 85% observed once, and the top ten hold roughly 2.2%. V lost 0 bases to trimming and J lost 5 bases, with 14 bases between them. CDR1 and CDR2 from the germline V gene are SGHRS and YFSETQ. The CDR3 extends over 15 amino acids. The starting material was PBMCs, obtained around atezolizumab (anti-PD-L1) treatment. The receptor comes from a man between 50 and 59 years old with urothelial cancer. The rearrangement links TRBV5-1 to TRBJ1-2; D not certain. The CDR3: CASSLVSRLGYGYTF. CDR3 in DNA: TGCGCCAGCAGCTTGGTTAGCCGGCTGGGTTATGGCTACACCTTC.